This T cell receptor (beta chain) was retrieved from a study of T cells in pancreatic ductal adenocarcinoma. Study conclusions and caveats: Enrichment of CD45RO+ effector over naive T cells in tumors may bias clonality. No significant tumor-blood clonality difference; means were about 0.1 and 0.065. The resected pancreatic cancer cohort was biased toward the minority with early-stage disease. Blood had more productive templates and about 8-fold more unique clonotypes than tumor.

In the case of this clone: Its target is unknown.

The germline V gene encodes CDR1 MNHEY and CDR2 SMNVEV (reference sequence). V dropped 7 bases and J dropped 3; count of bases not matched to a gene: 5. This CDR3 is built from 14 residues. The table came from immunoSEQ multiplex PCR; TCRdb's copy has only in-frame clones and leaves some out. Found here are 85,000 to 120,000 clones, 90% to 95% of them singletons; the top ten hold roughly 3%. Surgery without prior neoadjuvant therapy was the treatment of the selected pancreatic ductal adenocarcinoma patients. The sample consisted of PBMCs. This receptor was identified in a human donor with pancreatic ductal adenocarcinoma. V is TRBV27 and J is TRBJ2-7; 11 nucleotides align to TRBD1. Here the CDR3 DNA reads TGTGCCAGCAACCGGGACAGGGGGAACTACGAGCAGTACTTC. Protein product: CASNRDRGNYEQYF.